The subject of this entry is one T cell receptor (beta chain). As yet, its antigen is unknown. Treatment here: roughly 20 received Ad26.COV2.S at low or high dose, single or two shots; 5 received placebo; per-sample allocation not given. Following the first vaccine or placebo injection, samples were taken on day 63. Recruitment in Boston yielded a donor of adult age, 18-55 years. CDR3 length: 14 residues. Trimming took 6 bases from V and 2 from J, leaving 17 bases between them. CDR1 and CDR2 from the germline V gene are SQVTM and ANQGSEA. These data are taken from a study of Ad26.COV2.S vaccination and SARS-CoV-2 variants. Study-level information: By the intramuscular route, Ad26.COV2.S was given once, or twice 56 days apart. Study findings and constraints: Breadth, reportedly substantial, characterized the spike-specific CD8+ and CD4+ T cell responses after vaccination.

Only in-frame clones appear in the TCRdb table, and some are missing; sequencing was by immunoSEQ multiplex PCR. The sample holds under 600,000 clones, around 89% seen once. The chain links TRBV29-1 to TRBJ2-7, with D perhaps matching TRBD1 (6 bases). The clonotype originates from a person aged 18-60 years who received the Ad26.COV2.S COVID-19 vaccine or a placebo. Source: peripheral blood, taken in a trial of Ad26.COV2.S vaccine versus placebo. This CDR3 is CSVAPTGATYEQYF. Here the CDR3 DNA reads TGCAGCGTCGCCCCGACAGGAGCTACCTACGAGCAGTACTTC.